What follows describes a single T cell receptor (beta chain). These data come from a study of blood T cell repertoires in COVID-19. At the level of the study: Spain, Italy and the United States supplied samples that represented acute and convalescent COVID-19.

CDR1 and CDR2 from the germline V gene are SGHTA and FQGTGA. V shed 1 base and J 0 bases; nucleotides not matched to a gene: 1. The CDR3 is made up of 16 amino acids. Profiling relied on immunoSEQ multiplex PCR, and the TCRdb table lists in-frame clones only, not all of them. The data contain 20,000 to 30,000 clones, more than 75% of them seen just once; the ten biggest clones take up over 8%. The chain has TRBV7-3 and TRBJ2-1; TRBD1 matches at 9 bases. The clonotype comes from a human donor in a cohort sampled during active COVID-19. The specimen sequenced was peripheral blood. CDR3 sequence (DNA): TGTGCCAGCAGCTTAAGGGACAGGGCCTCCTACAATGAGCAGTTCTTC. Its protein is CASSLRDRASYNEQFF.